One sample yielded the 32 T cell receptor beta chains listed below, sequenced in a study of radiation and T cells in renal cell carcinoma. Some clones are missing from TCRdb's copy, which holds only in-frame ones; the method was immunoSEQ multiplex PCR. The data hold some 21,000 clones, with 45% to 70% observed a single time. Treatment reported: treatment-naive control, cytoreductive nephrectomy. Source: tumor tissue, taken from a patient whose treatment was nephrectomy without radiotherapy. The receptors originated from a human donor with renal cell carcinoma.

The V and J genes are TRBV9 and TRBJ2-2; 8 nucleotides match TRBD2. The CDR3 spans 17 residues. Germline V CDR1 and CDR2: SGDLS, YYNGEE. V shed 2 bases and J 2 bases; nucleotides not matched to a gene: 8. CDR3: CASSVFAGGFNTGELFF. CDR3 DNA: TGTGCCAGCAGCGTCTTTGCGGGGGGATTTAACACCGGGGAGCTGTTTTTT.

V is TRBV9 and J is TRBJ2-2; no firm D call. The V end was cut by 3 bases, the J end by 4 bases, with 7 bases between. Germline CDR1 and CDR2: SGDLS and YYNGEE. This CDR3 is built from 13 residues. The CDR3 region is CASSAAGTGELFF. Here the CDR3 DNA reads TGTGCCAGCAGCGCGGCCGGCACCGGGGAGCTGTTTTTT. The whole variable domain, filled in from reference TRBV9 and TRBJ2-2, reads DSGVTQTPKHLITATGQRVTLRCSPRSGDLSVYWYQQSLDQGLQFLIQYYNGEERAKGNILERFSAQQFPDLHSELNLSSLELGDSALYFCASSAAGTGELFFGEGSRLTVL.

Here the CDR3 reads CASSPPGDRTLYEQYF. CDR3 coding DNA: TGTGCCAGCTCACCACCAGGGGACAGAACACTCTACGAGCAGTACTTC. This chain connects TRBV18 to TRBJ2-7; 7 nucleotides line up with TRBD1. Germline loops: CDR1 KGHSH, CDR2 LQKENI. The CDR3 runs to 16 residues. V shed 0 bases, J shed 3 bases, and the junction held 8 bases outside the gene matches.

Only a few counts were recorded for this clone. Germline is not matched at one junction end, which may reflect a read error. The chain is built from TRBV29-1 and TRBJ1-2; 7 positions agree with TRBD1. The CDR3 contains 12 residues. The germline V gene has CDR1 SQVTM and CDR2 ANQGSEA. CDR3 protein: CSVRDSASGLAF. CDR3 in DNA: TGCAGCGTTAGGGACAGCGCCTCGGGGTTGGCCTTC.

The gene calls are TRBV6-1 and TRBJ2-7, with unresolved D. The V gene's germline CDR1 is MNHNS and CDR2 SASEGT. Trimming stripped 6 bases from V and 6 bases from J, with 12 bases between. This CDR3 has 12 residues. Written as DNA, the CDR3 is TGTGCCAGCAGGAATTCCCTGGGCGAGCAGTACTTC. This encodes CASRNSLGEQYF.

This clone was counted a few times. The chain has TRBV29-1 and TRBJ1-4; a possible D gene is TRBD1 (6 bases). The germline V and J ends were trimmed by 5 bases and 8 bases, with 15 bases remaining between them. The germline CDR1 and CDR2 sequences are SQVTM and ANQGSEA. There are 13 residues in the CDR3. The CDR3 is CSVLGQGLEKLFF. The CDR3, as DNA: TGCAGCGTTTTAGGGCAGGGGCTGGAAAAACTGTTTTTT.

Only one count was recorded for this clone. Here the CDR3 reads CASSLTSGGRETQYF. CDR3 coding DNA: TGTGCCAGCAGCTTGACTAGCGGGGGAAGAGAGACCCAGTACTTC. The chain is built from TRBV7-2 and TRBJ2-5; TRBD2 matches 12 bases. With 3 bases clipped from V and 4 bases from J, the junction kept 3 bases outside the gene matches. The germline gives CDR1 SGHTA, CDR2 FQGNSA. This CDR3 is 15 amino acids long.

The CDR3 is CASMVSLTYNSPLHF. CDR3 in DNA: TGTGCCAGCATGGTTAGCCTTACCTATAATTCACCCCTCCACTTT. The chain recombines TRBV27 with TRBJ1-6; D remains ambiguous. CDR1 is MNHEY and CDR2 is SMNVEV in the germline V gene (reference sequence). V lost 7 bases to trimming and J lost 2 bases, with 12 bases between them. This CDR3 is 15 amino acids long.

This chain connects TRBV11-2 to TRBJ1-2; no firm D call. The CDR3 is 12 amino acids. Germline V lookup: CDR1 SGHAT, CDR2 FQNNGV. V lost 1 base and J 8 bases, leaving 8 bases between the germline ends. The CDR3 region has the DNA TGTGCCAGCAGCTTAGGACTCGTCGGCTACACCTTC. Translating it yields CASSLGLVGYTF.

J is TRBJ2-2 and V is TRBV6-1; the D is unclear. The CDR3 extends over 11 amino acids. V shed 3 bases and J shed 4 bases, with 0 bases lying between them. Germline CDR1 reads MNHNS; CDR2 reads SASEGT. The CDR3 nucleotides read TGTGCCAGCAGTGACACCGGGGAGCTGTTTTTT. This encodes CASSDTGELFF.

There are a few counts of this clone. The chain has TRBV11-2 and TRBJ1-3, with D possibly being TRBD1 (5 bases). The CDR3 has 13 amino acids. Germline assignment: CDR1 SGHAT and CDR2 FQNNGV. V dropped 5 bases and J dropped 8 bases, with 13 bases sitting between them. CDR3 nucleotides: TGTGCCAGCAGCCCCGCGGGGGGTGACACCATATATTTT. This gives the protein CASSPAGGDTIYF.

The rearrangement uses TRBV7-2 and TRBJ1-2; unclear D gene. Germline values: CDR1 SGHTA, CDR2 FQGNSA. Trimming removed 2 bases from V and 8 bases from J, with 6 bases in between. This CDR3 is built from 11 residues. CDR3 protein: CASSLWGGYTF. The CDR3 coding sequence is TGTGCCAGCAGCTTATGGGGAGGCTACACCTTC.

This sequence joins TRBV4-3 and TRBJ1-1, with D possibly TRBD1 on 5 matching bases. The germline V gene has CDR1 LGHNA and CDR2 YSLEER. This CDR3 has 16 amino acids. V lost 0 bases and J 4 bases, leaving 15 bases between the germline ends. The CDR3, as DNA: TGCGCCAGCAGCCAAGAAGTCGTCAGGGTTGGCACTGAAGCTTTCTTT. The encoded protein is CASSQEVVRVGTEAFF.

The V and J genes are TRBV30 and TRBJ1-2, with 10 bases identical to TRBD1. Looked up from germline, CDR1 is GTSNPN and CDR2 is SVGIG (reference sequence). The V gene end was trimmed by 8 bases and the J gene end by 4 bases; junction bases not matched to a gene: 7. The CDR3 loop spans 13 amino acids. The DNA for the CDR3 is TGTGCCGGGGACAGGGGTATCCTCTATGGCTACACCTTC. Residues: CAGDRGILYGYTF.

In this sample, this clone turned up once. V is TRBV5-1 and J is TRBJ2-2, with D possibly TRBD1 on 5 matching bases. V lost 2 bases and J lost 4, with 9 bases in between. CDR3 length: 14 amino acids. CDR1 SGHRS and CDR2 YFSETQ come from the germline V gene. CDR3 residues: CASSFAGPTGELFF. CDR3 DNA sequence: TGCGCCAGCAGCTTCGCAGGGCCCACCGGGGAGCTGTTTTTT.

The genes are TRBV7-3 and TRBJ2-1; D is possibly TRBD1 or TRBD2 (5 bases each). Trimming took 4 bases from V and 9 from J, leaving 19 bases between them. The germline V gene encodes CDR1 SGHTA and CDR2 FQGTGA. This CDR3 region has 15 residues. The CDR3, as DNA: TGTGCCAGCAGCTCATCAAACGGGGCTCGGGCTGAGCAGTTCTTC. Its protein product is CASSSSNGARAEQFF.

Only a few counts were recorded for this clone. The chain employs TRBV30 and TRBJ1-5; 7 bases align to TRBD1. The germline gives CDR1 GTSNPN, CDR2 SVGIG (reference sequence). V dropped 0 bases and J dropped 4; count of bases not matched to a gene: 6. This CDR3 is 15 amino acids long. The CDR3 loop reads CAWSVDRAGNQPQHF. CDR3 DNA sequence: TGTGCCTGGAGTGTTGACAGGGCAGGTAATCAGCCCCAGCATTTT.

This chain links TRBV13 with TRBJ1-2, with TRBD1 as a possible D gene (5 bases). The germline gives CDR1 PRHDT, CDR2 FYEKMQ (reference sequence). V was shortened by 0 bases and J by 7 bases, with 12 bases between the two germline ends. The CDR3 totals 14 residues. This CDR3 is CASSLGGTTGGYTF. CDR3 DNA: TGTGCCAGCAGCTTAGGCGGCACCACAGGTGGCTACACCTTC.

The V gene is TRBV23-1, the J gene TRBJ2-5; D remains ambiguous. TRBV23-1 is flagged as an ORF with uncertain function. The CDR3 totals 14 residues. V lost 1 base to trimming and J lost 1 base, with 7 bases between them. CDR3 sequence reads: CASSQFLSQETQYF. The CDR3 nucleotides read TGCGCCAGCAGTCAATTTTTGAGCCAAGAGACCCAGTACTTC.

This clone was counted between two and nine times. This chain joins TRBV30 and TRBJ1-4; unclear D gene. There are 14 residues in the CDR3. Germline CDR1 is GTSNPN and CDR2 is SVGIG (reference sequence). Trimming removed 1 base at V and 8 bases at J, with 14 bases between. The CDR3 DNA reads TGTGCCTGGAGTGGCCGGACTCTCGGGGAAAAACTGTTTTTT. Its translation: CAWSGRTLGEKLFF.

The genes are TRBV9 and TRBJ2-3; D gene ambiguous. CDR1 is SGDLS, CDR2 YYNGEE, per germline. The CDR3 loop spans 14 amino acids. The V and J ends lost 0 bases and 0 bases respectively, with 5 bases between them. CDR3 loop: CASSVADSTDTQYF. DNA of the CDR3: TGTGCCAGCAGCGTAGCTGACAGCACAGATACGCAGTATTTT.

This clone was observed a few times. This rearrangement joins TRBV4-1 to TRBJ1-6; TRBD1 matches 8 bases. There are 14 residues in the CDR3. Unmatched junction bases numbered 4, after V lost 4 bases and J lost 8 bases. Germline CDR1 MGHRA, CDR2 YSYEKL. This chain's CDR3 is CASSPLTGDSPLHF. The CDR3 region has the DNA TGCGCCAGCAGCCCCTTGACAGGGGATTCACCCCTCCACTTT.

The chain has TRBV13 and TRBJ2-7, with D perhaps TRBD2 (6 bases). V lost 3 bases to trimming and J lost 2 bases, with 14 bases between them. The CDR3 length is 15 residues. CDR1 is PRHDT and CDR2 is FYEKMQ in the germline V gene (reference sequence). CDR3 bases: TGTGCCAGCAGCTTTCGACTGGCGGGGACCTACGAGCAGTACTTC. It specifies CASSFRLAGTYEQYF. Full variable domain (missing parts from reference TRBV13 and TRBJ2-7): AAGVIQSPRHLIKEKRETATLKCYPIPRHDTVYWYQQGPGQDPQFLISFYEKMQSDKGSIPDRFSAQQFSDYHSELNMSSLELGDSALYFCASSFRLAGTYEQYFGPGTRLTVT.

This chain uses TRBV5-4 with TRBJ2-3, with TRBD2 matching 12 bases. V dropped 4 bases and J dropped 1; count of bases not matched to a gene: 7. Germline CDR1 is SGHNT and CDR2 is YYREEE (reference sequence). The CDR3 runs to 17 residues. The CDR3 coding sequence is TGTGCCAGCAGCCCCGCTAGACTAGCGGGGGGCACAGATACGCAGTATTTT. Amino acids: CASSPARLAGGTDTQYF.

The chain joins TRBV7-4 to TRBJ1-5; TRBD1 matches 7 bases. Germline CDR1 SGHVT, CDR2 SQSDAQ. The CDR3 loop spans 14 amino acids. The J segment lost 6 bases and the V segment lost 4 bases, leaving 6 bases of the junction unmatched. CDR3 bases: TGTGCCAGCAGCTCCAGGGGGTTGTCTCAGCCCCAGCATTTT. It yields the protein CASSSRGLSQPQHF.

The chain has TRBV5-6 and TRBJ2-3, with 14 bases identical to TRBD2. This CDR3 spans 17 amino acids. The germline gives CDR1 SGHDT, CDR2 YYEEEE. V gave up 4 bases and J gave up 7 bases; unmatched junction bases: 11. The CDR3 here is CASSIRLAGGPAHTQYF. The CDR3 DNA is TGTGCCAGCAGCATTAGACTAGCGGGGGGGCCCGCCCATACGCAGTATTTT.

The chain is built from TRBV6-1 and TRBJ1-1; 8 nucleotides agree with TRBD1. Germline assignment: CDR1 MNHNS and CDR2 SASEGT. J was trimmed by 8 bases and V by 5 bases; bases with no gene match: 7. The CDR3 loop spans 13 amino acids. CDR3: CASSLDRGTEAFF. For the CDR3, the DNA is TGTGCCAGCAGTCTTGACAGGGGCACAGAAGCTTTCTTT.

This rearrangement joins TRBV7-2 to TRBJ1-5; D is unresolved. Germline assignment: CDR1 SGHTA and CDR2 FQGNSA. V was pared by 1 base and J by 7 bases, with 8 bases between. This CDR3 spans 13 amino acids. CDR3 sequence: CASSLGVGQPQHF. The DNA of the CDR3 is TGTGCCAGCAGCTTAGGCGTAGGGCAGCCCCAGCATTTT.

The count of this clone is one. V is TRBV19 and J is TRBJ1-3, with D possibly TRBD1 on 6 matching bases. CDR1 is LNHDA and CDR2 is SQIVND in the germline V gene (reference sequence). The CDR3 consists of 16 residues. V lost 3 bases and J 3 bases, leaving 15 bases between the germline ends. The CDR3 DNA is TGTGCCAGTAGTATGCAACATGGGGGCTTTGGAAACACCATATATTTT. Residues: CASSMQHGGFGNTIYF.

The chain uses TRBV30 and TRBJ1-3; D gene unclear. The CDR3 sequence is 15 residues long. In germline, CDR1 is GTSNPN, CDR2 SVGIG (reference sequence). The V end lost 0 bases, the J end lost 3 bases, and 12 bases lay between the germline ends. As DNA, the CDR3 is TGTGCCTGGAGTGTTGGCGGGAGAGGTGGAAACACCATATATTTT. Translated: CAWSVGGRGGNTIYF.

J is TRBJ2-6 and V is TRBV29-1, with 11 bases lining up with TRBD1. V shed 7 bases, J shed 0 bases, and the junction held 8 bases outside the gene matches. Per germline, CDR1 SQVTM and CDR2 ANQGSEA. This CDR3 has 17 residues. The CDR3 protein is CSAWGQGVSSGANVLTF. CDR3 sequence (DNA): TGCAGCGCGTGGGGACAGGGGGTTTCCTCTGGGGCCAACGTCCTGACTTTC.

This clone has just a few counts. The chain recombines TRBV19 with TRBJ2-3; D is unclear. CDR3 length: 16 residues. The germline V gene encodes CDR1 LNHDA and CDR2 SQIVND (reference sequence). V dropped 3 bases and J dropped 0 bases, with 13 bases sitting between them. CDR3 DNA sequence: TGTGCCAGTAGTATTGTCCCAGGAGCTAGCACAGATACGCAGTATTTT. Amino acids: CASSIVPGASTDTQYF.